These 21 T cell receptor beta chains originate from one sample sequenced in a study of long-term antiretroviral therapy in people with HIV. The assay used was immunoSEQ (version v3.0), run at survey level. Repertoires were generated with immunoSEQ multiplex PCR, while TCRdb's copy carries only in-frame clones and drops some. The table has just under 40,000 clones, roughly 90% seen once. The starting material was unsorted PBMCs, obtained just before starting antiretroviral therapy. The receptor set was obtained from a woman aged 18-29 years with HIV.

J is TRBJ2-7 and V is TRBV15; 7 bases align to TRBD2. Germline values: CDR1 LNHNV, CDR2 YYDKDF (reference sequence). This CDR3 comprises 16 residues. After removal of 3 bases from V and 1 base from J, the junction contained 9 bases not matched to a gene. The CDR3 nucleotides are TGTGCCACCAGCAGGACCATCCTAGCGGCGTCCTACGAGCAGTACTTC. Encoded protein: CATSRTILAASYEQYF. Full variable domain (outside the CDR3, taken from reference TRBV15 and TRBJ2-7): DAMVIQNPRYQVTQFGKPVTLSCSQTLNHNVMYWYQQKSSQAPKLLFHYYDKDFNNEADTPDNFQSRRPNTSFCFLDIRSPGLGDTAMYLCATSRTILAASYEQYFGPGTRLTVT.

The chain couples TRBV21-1 to TRBJ2-5; the table's D call TRBD1 went unverified against the DNA. TRBV21-1 is termed a pseudogene. There are 17 residues in the CDR3. The CDR3 coding sequence is TGTGCCAGCAGCAAACACGACAGGGTAAGAGATCCGGAGACCCAGTACTTC. As protein: CASSKHDRVRDPETQYF.

V gene TRBV15 combines with J gene TRBJ2-1; 8 bases match TRBD1. The trim removed 0 bases at V and 4 bases at J, leaving 8 bases unmatched. CDR1 is LNHNV and CDR2 is YYDKDF in the germline V gene (reference sequence). The CDR3 runs 17 residues. In nucleotides, the CDR3 is TGTGCCACCAGCAGAGATTCAGGGGGCGCGAGGTACAATGAGCAGTTCTTC. Protein product: CATSRDSGGARYNEQFF. Combining the CDR3 with reference TRBV15 and TRBJ2-1 gives the whole variable domain DAMVIQNPRYQVTQFGKPVTLSCSQTLNHNVMYWYQQKSSQAPKLLFHYYDKDFNNEADTPDNFQSRRPNTSFCFLDIRSPGLGDTAMYLCATSRDSGGARYNEQFFGPGTRLTVL.

This rearrangement joins TRBV28 to TRBJ1-2, with unresolved D. Per germline, CDR1 MDHEN and CDR2 SYDVKM. Trimming removed 5 bases from V and 7 bases from J, with 11 bases in between. The CDR3 loop spans 12 amino acids. The CDR3 coding sequence is TGTGCCAGCAGTCCTCGGGCCGGTGGCTACACCTTC. Translation gives CASSPRAGGYTF.

This chain uses TRBV27 with TRBJ2-1, with D hard to call. The CDR3 contains 14 residues. Per germline, CDR1 MNHEY and CDR2 SMNVEV (reference sequence). V lost 3 bases and J lost 2, with 8 bases in between. CDR3 in DNA: TGTGCCAGCAGTTTTTCGGCCACCTACAATGAGCAGTTCTTC. It is translated as CASSFSATYNEQFF.

V usage is TRBV5-1 and J usage is TRBJ1-1; D remains ambiguous. The V and J ends lost 3 bases and 1 base respectively, with 7 bases between them. The CDR3 is made up of 13 amino acids. In germline, CDR1 is SGHRS, CDR2 YFSETQ. CDR3 region: CASSSGPNTEAFF. The CDR3, as DNA: TGCGCCAGCAGCTCAGGACCGAACACTGAAGCTTTCTTT.

This clone was seen only once. The chain joins TRBV9 to TRBJ2-1, with 10 positions matching TRBD2. This CDR3 region has 15 residues. Germline values: CDR1 SGDLS, CDR2 YYNGEE. Trimming cost V 3 bases and J 2 bases; bases outside gene matches: 2. CDR3 sequence reads: CASSASGRAYNEQFF. The DNA for the CDR3 is TGTGCCAGCAGCGCAAGCGGGAGGGCCTACAATGAGCAGTTCTTC.

The V call is TRBV5-3, the J call TRBJ1-5; 7 bases align to TRBD1. TRBV5-3 is an open reading frame, and its role is uncertain. Germline trimming cut 4 bases from V and 0 bases from J; bases unmatched to any gene: 7. CDR3 length: 16 amino acids. The CDR3 region has the DNA TGTGCCAGAAGCGACGACAGGGAAGATAGCAATCAGCCCCAGCATTTT. This encodes CARSDDREDSNQPQHF.

The V call is TRBV4-3, the J call TRBJ1-1; D remains unclear. Germline assignment: CDR1 LGHNA and CDR2 YSLEER. This CDR3 spans 14 amino acids. Between the trimmed V and J ends, which lost 1 base and 4 bases, there was a span of 10 bases. CDR3 coding DNA: TGCGCCAGCAGCCAAGTCCCGGGGTTCACTGAAGCTTTCTTT. It translates to CASSQVPGFTEAFF.

This chain joins TRBV7-9 and TRBJ2-7; TRBD1 matches 8 bases. Germline V gives CDR1 SEHNR, CDR2 FQNEAQ (reference sequence). This CDR3 contains 16 residues. The ends lost 5 bases at V and 6 bases at J; junction bases unmatched: 15. This CDR3 reads CASSLRQGLSRSEQYF. The CDR3 DNA is TGTGCCAGCAGCCTACGACAGGGGTTGTCTCGGTCCGAGCAGTACTTC.

The chain has TRBV9 and TRBJ2-2; 14 bases map to TRBD2. V gave up 0 bases and J gave up 1 base; unmatched junction bases: 5. The CDR3 has 19 residues. CDR1 and CDR2 from the germline V gene are SGDLS and YYNGEE. The CDR3 spells CASSVDRLAGGRNTGELFF. CDR3 nucleotide sequence: TGTGCCAGCAGCGTAGACCGACTAGCGGGAGGGAGGAACACCGGGGAGCTGTTTTTT.

This chain joins TRBV6-6 and TRBJ1-5; the match to TRBD1 covers 8 bases. Germline V gives CDR1 MNHNY, CDR2 SVGAGI (reference sequence). This CDR3 comprises 14 residues. The V segment lost 6 bases and the J segment 4 bases; nucleotides outside the gene matches: 5. The CDR3 region is CASSTGGLNQPQHF. Here the CDR3 DNA reads TGTGCCAGCAGCACAGGGGGACTTAATCAGCCCCAGCATTTT.

This clone was seen only once. CDR3: CASRSQGQGKTGYTF. CDR3 DNA: TGTGCCAGCAGATCCCAGGGACAGGGGAAGACCGGCTACACCTTC. This chain links TRBV6-5 with TRBJ1-2; 10 positions agree with TRBD1. V gave up 6 bases and J gave up 8 bases; unmatched junction bases: 12. The CDR3 is 15 residues long. Germline CDR1 reads MNHEY; CDR2 reads SVGAGI.

The rearrangement uses TRBV6-1 and TRBJ1-5, with a tentative D call TRBD1 (5 bases). Germline V lookup: CDR1 MNHNS, CDR2 SASEGT. The CDR3 consists of 13 residues. Between the trimmed V and J ends, which lost 8 bases and 6 bases, there was a span of 14 bases. CDR3 in DNA: TGTGCCAGCGGGACCGGGTACAGTCAGCCCCAGCATTTT. Translation: CASGTGYSQPQHF.

This chain connects TRBV10-3 to TRBJ1-4; a possible D gene is TRBD1 (5 bases). V dropped 0 bases and J dropped 5 bases, with 13 bases sitting between them. Germline CDR1 is ENHRY and CDR2 is SYGVKD. This CDR3 has 16 amino acids. CDR3 sequence reads: CAISESKGPGNEKLFF. The CDR3, as DNA: TGTGCCATCAGTGAGTCGAAGGGGCCGGGGAATGAAAAACTGTTTTTT.

The V and J genes are TRBV19 and TRBJ2-7; D is possibly TRBD1 or TRBD2 (5 bases each). The CDR3 runs 13 residues. Germline CDR1 and CDR2: LNHDA and SQIVND (reference sequence). V shed 7 bases and J shed 5 bases, with 15 bases lying between them. The CDR3 sequence: CASKRGPLDEQYF. The CDR3 DNA reads as TGTGCCAGTAAGAGGGGTCCCTTGGACGAGCAGTACTTC.

This chain uses TRBV7-9 with TRBJ2-7; TRBD1 is a possible D gene (6 bases). V lost 3 bases to trimming and J lost 3 bases, with 15 bases between them. The CDR3 totals 15 residues. Germline CDR1 reads SEHNR; CDR2 reads FQNEAQ (reference sequence). CDR3 in amino acids: CASSFGAGASYEQYF. The CDR3 nucleotides read TGTGCCAGCAGCTTTGGGGCAGGGGCCAGCTACGAGCAGTACTTC.

The chain combines TRBV19 with TRBJ1-1, with D unclear. Trimming took 7 bases from V and 2 from J, leaving 8 bases between them. In germline, CDR1 is LNHDA, CDR2 SQIVND (reference sequence). CDR3 length equals 12 residues. CDR3 coding DNA: TGTGCCAGTATGAAGGTCAACACTGAAGCTTTCTTT. It is translated as CASMKVNTEAFF.

The genes are TRBV7-2 and TRBJ2-2; perhaps TRBD2 as D (6 bases). CDR3 length: 16 residues. The V gene lost 1 base and the J gene lost 8 bases, with 17 bases spanning the gap. Germline CDR1 is SGHTA and CDR2 is FQGNSA. The chain's CDR3 is CASSLGGGGRMGELFF. Written as DNA, the CDR3 is TGTGCCAGCAGCTTAGGAGGAGGAGGGAGGATGGGGGAGCTGTTTTTT.

The chain couples TRBV27 to TRBJ2-2, with D perhaps TRBD1 (6 bases). CDR1 and CDR2 (germline): MNHEY, SMNVEV (reference sequence). Between the trimmed V and J ends, which lost 1 base and 3 bases, there was a span of 12 bases. The CDR3 loop spans 16 amino acids. The CDR3 nucleotides are TGTGCCAGCAGTTTATGGCGACAGGCGGACACCGGGGAGCTGTTTTTT. Protein product: CASSLWRQADTGELFF.

The chain has TRBV20-1 and TRBJ1-1; maybe TRBD1 (5 bases). From germline, CDR1 is DFQATT and CDR2 SNEGSKA (reference sequence). V was pared by 1 base and J by 10 bases, with 10 bases between. The CDR3 is 11 amino acids. In DNA form, the CDR3 reads TGCAGTGCTAGAGCCCAGGGTATAGCTTTCTTT. Protein product: CSARAQGIAFF.